A single count supports the clone carrying this T cell receptor (beta chain). This record comes from a study of blood T cell repertoires in COVID-19. The overall study: COVID-19 samples from acute and convalescent phases originated in the United States, Italy and Spain.

The germline V gene has CDR1 LGHDT and CDR2 YNNKEL (reference sequence). V was clipped by 1 base and J by 4 bases; unmatched bases: 9. The CDR3 spans 16 residues. In the authors' workflow: Reference gene primer amplification gave estimated nucleated cell counts. Some clones are missing from TCRdb's copy, which holds only in-frame ones; the method was immunoSEQ multiplex PCR. D and trimming were read from the DNA, whereas the V and J calls and clone size are those reported in that table. The sample consists of approximately 300,000 clones, about 87% of them appearing once. What was sequenced was peripheral blood. This sequence originates from a woman aged 50 to 60 with COVID-19, enrolled during active disease. The chain joins TRBV3-1 (or the pseudogene TRBV3-2) to TRBJ2-7; 8 bases match TRBD1. The CDR3 reads CASSQGEDRVTYEQYF. CDR3 coding DNA: TGTGCCAGCAGCCAAGGGGAGGACAGGGTGACATACGAGCAGTACTTC.